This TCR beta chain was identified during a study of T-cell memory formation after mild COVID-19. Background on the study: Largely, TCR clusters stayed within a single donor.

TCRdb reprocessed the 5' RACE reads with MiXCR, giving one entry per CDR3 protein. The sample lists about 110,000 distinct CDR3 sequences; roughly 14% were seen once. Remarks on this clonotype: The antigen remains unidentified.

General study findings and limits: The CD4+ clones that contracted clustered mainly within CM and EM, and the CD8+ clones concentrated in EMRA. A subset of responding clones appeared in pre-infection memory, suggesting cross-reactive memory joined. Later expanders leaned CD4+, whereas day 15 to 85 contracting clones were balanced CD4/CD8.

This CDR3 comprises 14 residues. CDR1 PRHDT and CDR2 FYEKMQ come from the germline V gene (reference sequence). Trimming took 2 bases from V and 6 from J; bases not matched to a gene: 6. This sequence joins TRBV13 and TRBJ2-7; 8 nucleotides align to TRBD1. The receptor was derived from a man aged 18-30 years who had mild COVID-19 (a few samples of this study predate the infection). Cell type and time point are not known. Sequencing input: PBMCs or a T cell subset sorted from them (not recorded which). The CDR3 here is CASSLSDRVGEQYF. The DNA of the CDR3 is TGTGCCAGCAGCTTATCGGACAGGGTGGGCGAGCAGTACTTC.